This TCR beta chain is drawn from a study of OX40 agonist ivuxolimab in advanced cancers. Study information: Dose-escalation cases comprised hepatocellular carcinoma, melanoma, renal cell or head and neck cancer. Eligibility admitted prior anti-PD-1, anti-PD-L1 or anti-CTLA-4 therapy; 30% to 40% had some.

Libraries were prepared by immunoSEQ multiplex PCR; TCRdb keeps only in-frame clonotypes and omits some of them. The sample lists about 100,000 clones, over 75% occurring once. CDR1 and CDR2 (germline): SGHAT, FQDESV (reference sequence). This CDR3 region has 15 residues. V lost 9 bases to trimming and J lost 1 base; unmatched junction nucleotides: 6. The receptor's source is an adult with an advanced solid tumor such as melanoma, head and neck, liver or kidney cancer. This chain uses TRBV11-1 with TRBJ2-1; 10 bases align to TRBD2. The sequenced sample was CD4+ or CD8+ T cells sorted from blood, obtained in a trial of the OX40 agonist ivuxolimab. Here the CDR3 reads CASTPTSGSYNEQFF. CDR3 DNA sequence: TGTGCCAGTACTCCGACTAGCGGGTCCTACAATGAGCAGTTCTTC.